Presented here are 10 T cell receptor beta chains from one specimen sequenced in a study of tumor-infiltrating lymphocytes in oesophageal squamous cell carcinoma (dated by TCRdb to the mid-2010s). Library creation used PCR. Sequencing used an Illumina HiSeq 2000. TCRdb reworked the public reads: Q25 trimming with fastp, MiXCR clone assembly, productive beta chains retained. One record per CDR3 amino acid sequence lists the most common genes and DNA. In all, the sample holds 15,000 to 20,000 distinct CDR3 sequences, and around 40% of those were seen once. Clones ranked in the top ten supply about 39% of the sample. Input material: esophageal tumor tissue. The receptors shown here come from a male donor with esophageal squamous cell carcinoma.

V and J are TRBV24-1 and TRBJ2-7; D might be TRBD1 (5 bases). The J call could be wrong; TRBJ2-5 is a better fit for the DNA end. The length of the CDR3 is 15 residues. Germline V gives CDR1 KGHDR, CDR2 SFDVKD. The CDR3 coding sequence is TGTGCCACCAGTGATACCTCAGGAAGGGGAAAGACCCAGTACTTC. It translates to CATSDTSGRGKTQYF.

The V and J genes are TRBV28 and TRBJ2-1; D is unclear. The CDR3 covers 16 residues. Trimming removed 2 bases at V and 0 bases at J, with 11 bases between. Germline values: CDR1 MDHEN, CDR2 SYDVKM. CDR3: CASSLVGGSSYNEQFF. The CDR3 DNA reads TGTGCCAGCAGTTTAGTGGGCGGTAGCTCCTACAATGAGCAGTTCTTC.

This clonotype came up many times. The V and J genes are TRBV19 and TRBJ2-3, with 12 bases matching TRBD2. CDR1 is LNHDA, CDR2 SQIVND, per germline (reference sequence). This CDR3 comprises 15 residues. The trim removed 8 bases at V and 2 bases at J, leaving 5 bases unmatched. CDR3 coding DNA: TGTGCCAGTGCTCGGACTAGCGGGATCACAGATACGCAGTATTTT. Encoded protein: CASARTSGITDTQYF.

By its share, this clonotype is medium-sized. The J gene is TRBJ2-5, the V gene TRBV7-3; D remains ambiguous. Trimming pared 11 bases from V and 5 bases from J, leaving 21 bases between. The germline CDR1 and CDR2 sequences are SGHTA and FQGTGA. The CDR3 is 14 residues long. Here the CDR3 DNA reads TGTGCCCGAATGAGCAAGGCGAGTAGGGAGACCCAGTACTTC. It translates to CARMSKASRETQYF.

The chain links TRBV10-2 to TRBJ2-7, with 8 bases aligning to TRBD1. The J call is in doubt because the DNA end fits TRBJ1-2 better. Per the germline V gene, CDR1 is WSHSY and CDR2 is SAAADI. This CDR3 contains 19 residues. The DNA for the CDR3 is TGCGCCAGCAGTACCTTGGCTGGAGACAGGGGTCTTACTCGGGATGGCTACACCTTC. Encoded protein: CASSTLAGDRGLTRDGYTF.

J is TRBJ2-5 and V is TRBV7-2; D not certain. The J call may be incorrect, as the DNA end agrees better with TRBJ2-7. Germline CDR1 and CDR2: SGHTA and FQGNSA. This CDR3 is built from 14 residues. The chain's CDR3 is CASSVRIDSYEQYF. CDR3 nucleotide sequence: TGTGCCAGCAGCGTACGGATCGACTCCTACGAGCAGTACTTC.

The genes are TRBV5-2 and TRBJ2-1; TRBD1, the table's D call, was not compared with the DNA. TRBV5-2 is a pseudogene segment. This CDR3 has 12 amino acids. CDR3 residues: CASSHPGNEQFF. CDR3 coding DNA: TGTGCCAGCAGTCACCCTGGCAATGAGCAGTTCTTC.

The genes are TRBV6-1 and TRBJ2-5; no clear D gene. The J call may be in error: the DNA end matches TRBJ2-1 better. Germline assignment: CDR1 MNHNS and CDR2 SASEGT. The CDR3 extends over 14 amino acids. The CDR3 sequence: CATLQSSSYNEQFF. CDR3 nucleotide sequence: TGTGCCACCTTACAGTCGTCTTCCTACAATGAGCAGTTCTTC.

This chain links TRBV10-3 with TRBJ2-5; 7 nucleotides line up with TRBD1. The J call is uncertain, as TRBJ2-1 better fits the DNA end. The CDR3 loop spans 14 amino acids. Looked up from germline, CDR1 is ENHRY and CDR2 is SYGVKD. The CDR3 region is CAINPTGIHNEQFF. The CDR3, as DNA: TGTGCCATCAACCCGACAGGGATTCACAATGAGCAGTTCTTC.

CDR3 amino acids: CASKRAVPAADTQYF. CDR3 nucleotide sequence: TGTGCCAGCAAAAGGGCGGTACCGGCTGCAGATACGCAGTATTTT. The chain employs TRBV7-2 and TRBJ2-3; D gene ambiguous. Between the trimmed V and J ends, which lost 7 bases and 4 bases, there was a span of 18 bases. CDR1 SGHTA and CDR2 FQGNSA come from the germline V gene. This CDR3 comprises 15 residues.